The text below deals with one T cell receptor beta chain. The CDR3 length is 12 residues. V was pared by 4 bases and J by 4 bases, with 9 bases between. Germline V gene data show CDR1 as SGHKS and CDR2 as YYEKEE (reference sequence). The data were obtained in a study of control samples from healthy donors and cancer patients. Clones were sequenced by immunoSEQ multiplex PCR, and TCRdb holds only the in-frame ones, with some missing. Counted here are about 34,000 clones, about 86% occurring once; the ten biggest clones make up about 1.6%. The sequence was collected from a woman between 40 and 50 years old with lung cancer. The sample comprised PBMCs. The V call is TRBV5-5, the J call TRBJ2-7, with a tentative D call TRBD1 (6 bases). CDR3 sequence reads: CASSLQGYEQYF. The CDR3 DNA follows: TGTGCCAGCAGCCTCCAGGGGTACGAGCAGTACTTC.